Listed here are 30 T cell receptor beta chains from one sample, sequenced in a study of blood T cell repertoires in COVID-19 (dated by TCRdb to the early 2020s). Preparation of the library involved the immunoSEQ multiplex PCR assay. What TCRdb holds here is the immuneACCESS table cut down to in-frame rearrangements. Part of the clones is not present; checked against another copy, under half of the missing clones reflect an unresolved V gene, and the others are unexplained. The sample records roughly 82,000 clones, roughly 91% of which are singletons. In total, the top ten clones hold 0.95% to 1.3% of the sample. Sequences were obtained from peripheral blood. These TCRs come from a woman aged 45-65 years in a cohort sampled during active COVID-19.

Details on this clone: The sample has other DNA sequences that encode this CDR3 too. CDR3 coding DNA: TGTGCCAGCAGCCCGACAGGGGGAAGGCAGCCCCAGCATTTT. Its translation is CASSPTGGRQPQHF. The V call is TRBV3-1 (or the pseudogene TRBV3-2), the J call TRBJ1-5; TRBD1 aligns across 9 bases. Per germline, CDR1 LGHDT and CDR2 YNNKEL (reference sequence). CDR3 length: 14 residues. Unmatched junction bases numbered 5, after V lost 4 bases and J lost 7 bases.

The genes are TRBV11-2 and TRBJ2-2; 7 bases fit TRBD1. Germline V gives CDR1 SGHAT, CDR2 FQNNGV. CDR3 length: 16 amino acids. Trimming cost V 2 bases and J 0 bases; bases outside gene matches: 3. The CDR3 nucleotides are TGTGCCAGCAGCTTATGGGGGACAGCGAACACCGGGGAGCTGTTTTTT. This gives the protein CASSLWGTANTGELFF. The whole variable domain, filled in from reference TRBV11-2 and TRBJ2-2, reads EAGVAQSPRYKIIEKRQSVAFWCNPISGHATLYWYQQILGQGPKLLIQFQNNGVVDDSQLPKDRFSAERLKGVDSTLKIQPAKLEDSAVYLCASSLWGTANTGELFFGEGSRLTVL.

This chain uses TRBV7-6 with TRBJ2-1; 13 nucleotides match TRBD2. V was clipped by 4 bases and J by 1 base; unmatched bases: 1. The germline gives CDR1 SGHVS, CDR2 FNYEAQ. This CDR3 is 16 amino acids long. The CDR3 spells CASSSGLAGSYNEQFF. Written as DNA, the CDR3 is TGTGCCAGCAGCTCGGGACTAGCGGGATCCTACAATGAGCAGTTCTTC.

This chain joins TRBV6-1 and TRBJ1-4, with a weak D call TRBD1 (5 bases). Trimming removed 3 bases from V and 6 bases from J, with 8 bases in between. CDR3 length: 13 residues. CDR1 MNHNS and CDR2 SASEGT come from the germline V gene. In DNA, the CDR3 is TGTGCCAGCAGTGAGGGGCCCTATGAAAAACTGTTTTTT. Its protein is CASSEGPYEKLFF.

The V call is TRBV9, the J call TRBJ2-5; weak D call: TRBD2 (5 bases). Germline lookup yields CDR1 SGDLS and CDR2 YYNGEE. V was cut by 0 bases and J by 0 bases, with 6 bases left in between. The CDR3 consists of 14 residues. The CDR3 sequence: CASSVGGYQETQYF. The CDR3 region has the DNA TGTGCCAGCAGCGTAGGCGGGTACCAAGAGACCCAGTACTTC. Variable domain in full (rest from reference TRBV9 and TRBJ2-5): DSGVTQTPKHLITATGQRVTLRCSPRSGDLSVYWYQQSLDQGLQFLIQYYNGEERAKGNILERFSAQQFPDLHSELNLSSLELGDSALYFCASSVGGYQETQYFGPGTRLLVL.

This clone was recorded once. V gene TRBV3-1 (or the pseudogene TRBV3-2) combines with J gene TRBJ1-5; D perhaps matches TRBD1 (6 bases). Germline CDR1 LGHDT, CDR2 YNNKEL (reference sequence). CDR3 length: 14 amino acids. Trimming took off 7 bases at V and 3 bases at J, with 13 bases between the two ends. Here the CDR3 reads CASTRGGFNQPQHF. In DNA, the CDR3 is TGTGCCAGCACTCGGGGGGGCTTCAATCAGCCCCAGCATTTT.

Turning to this clone: Other nucleotide sequences from this sample produce the same CDR3. CDR3 DNA: TGTGCCAGCAGCTTCCGACAGGGGTTCCAAGAGACCCAGTACTTC. Encoded protein: CASSFRQGFQETQYF. The chain employs TRBV5-8 and TRBJ2-5, with TRBD1 matching over 8 bases. The CDR3 is made up of 15 amino acids. Germline CDR1 reads SGHTS; CDR2 reads YDEGEE. The trim removed 2 bases at V and 1 base at J, leaving 4 bases unmatched.

This sequence joins TRBV27 and TRBJ1-6; D perhaps matches TRBD1 (5 bases). The CDR3 covers 15 residues. CDR1 and CDR2 (germline): MNHEY, SMNVEV (reference sequence). The V gene lost 6 bases and the J gene lost 5 bases, with 14 bases spanning the gap. The CDR3 nucleotides are TGTGCCAGCAGCGGACGTTGGGGGGATAATTCACCCCTCCACTTT. Translation: CASSGRWGDNSPLHF.

This clone was seen a few times. The chain employs TRBV9 and TRBJ2-1; TRBD2 matches at 9 bases. This CDR3 spans 15 amino acids. Germline values: CDR1 SGDLS, CDR2 YYNGEE. V was clipped by 0 bases and J by 3 bases; unmatched bases: 1. The CDR3 region has the DNA TGTGCCAGCAGCGTAGGGACTAGCGACTACAATGAGCAGTTCTTC. This gives the protein CASSVGTSDYNEQFF.

The gene calls are TRBV6-6 and TRBJ2-1, with D perhaps TRBD1 (6 bases). The CDR3 spans 16 residues. V lost 4 bases and J lost 7, with 20 bases in between. Germline V gene data show CDR1 as MNHNY and CDR2 as SVGAGI (reference sequence). The CDR3 spells CASSFPPGAIVNEQFF. The CDR3, as DNA: TGTGCCAGCAGTTTCCCCCCAGGGGCGATAGTGAATGAGCAGTTCTTC.

The V gene is TRBV5-4, the J gene TRBJ1-1; 9 positions agree with TRBD1. Germline CDR1 SGHNT, CDR2 YYREEE (reference sequence). The J segment lost 4 bases and the V segment lost 0 bases, leaving 10 bases of the junction unmatched. The CDR3 is made up of 17 amino acids. This chain's CDR3 is CASSLAGQGKRSTEAFF. The CDR3 coding sequence is TGTGCCAGCAGCTTGGCGGGACAGGGTAAGAGAAGCACTGAAGCTTTCTTT. The full variable domain, in which reference TRBV5-4 and TRBJ1-1 provide the parts outside the CDR3, is ETGVTQSPTHLIKTRGQQVTLRCSSQSGHNTVSWYQQALGQGPQFIFQYYREEENGRGNFPPRFSGLQFPNYSSELNVNALELDDSALYLCASSLAGQGKRSTEAFFGQGTRLTVV.

The chain carries TRBV7-9 and TRBJ1-3; D not resolved. This CDR3 comprises 16 residues. In germline, CDR1 is SEHNR, CDR2 FQNEAQ (reference sequence). V lost 5 bases, J lost 4 bases, and 18 bases lay in between. The CDR3 is CASSPTAGSFGNTIYF. DNA of the CDR3: TGTGCCAGCAGCCCAACCGCGGGAAGCTTCGGAAACACCATATATTTT. The full variable domain, its missing parts supplied by reference TRBV7-9 and TRBJ1-3, is DTGVSQNPRHKITKRGQNVTFRCDPISEHNRLYWYRQTLGQGPEFLTYFQNEAQLEKSRLLSDRFSAERPKGSFSTLEIQRTEQGDSAMYLCASSPTAGSFGNTIYFGEGSWLTVV.

The sample holds a few counts of this clone. The V and J genes are TRBV7-9 and TRBJ2-7, with 10 bases aligning to TRBD2. CDR1 is SEHNR, CDR2 FQNEAQ, per germline (reference sequence). V lost 5 bases, J lost 1 base, and 5 bases stayed unmatched. The CDR3 is 15 amino acids. In DNA, the CDR3 is TGTGCCAGCAGCCCTCTACTAGCGGGGTCCTACGAGCAGTACTTC. Protein product: CASSPLLAGSYEQYF.

The rearrangement uses TRBV3-1 (or the pseudogene TRBV3-2) and TRBJ2-2; D is ambiguous. Trimming removed 4 bases from V and 2 bases from J, with 5 bases in between. The CDR3 contains 13 residues. Germline CDR1 and CDR2: LGHDT and YNNKEL (reference sequence). The chain's CDR3 is CASSRINTGELFF. For the CDR3, the DNA is TGTGCCAGCAGCCGTATTAACACCGGGGAGCTGTTTTTT.

This clone showed up just once. The rearrangement links TRBV4-1 to TRBJ2-7; 10 positions agree with TRBD1. Germline assignment: CDR1 MGHRA and CDR2 YSYEKL. The J segment lost 5 bases and the V segment lost 1 base, leaving 5 bases of the junction unmatched. The CDR3 has 15 amino acids. CDR3 sequence reads: CASSQAGTGVDEQYF. CDR3 bases: TGCGCCAGCAGCCAAGCCGGGACAGGGGTGGACGAGCAGTACTTC.

The V call is TRBV6-6, the J call TRBJ1-1; 7 positions match TRBD1. This CDR3 contains 14 residues. Germline-derived CDR1 and CDR2 are MNHNY and SVGAGI (reference sequence). Trimming removed 6 bases from V and 0 bases from J; junction bases left unmatched: 4. The chain's CDR3 is CASRNRGMNTEAFF. CDR3 nucleotide sequence: TGTGCCAGCAGGAACAGGGGCATGAACACTGAAGCTTTCTTT.

The chain recombines TRBV15 with TRBJ1-5; 7 bases fit TRBD1. The CDR3 covers 15 residues. V was clipped by 8 bases and J by 5 bases; unmatched bases: 12. CDR1 and CDR2 from the germline V gene are LNHNV and YYDKDF (reference sequence). CDR3 loop: CATGFGSGTDQPQHF. Here the CDR3 DNA reads TGTGCCACCGGCTTTGGTTCAGGGACAGATCAGCCCCAGCATTTT.

The rearrangement joins TRBV7-3 to TRBJ2-3, with TRBD2 as a possible D gene (6 bases). Trimming cost V 5 bases and J 2 bases, with 14 bases left between them. The CDR3 runs to 15 residues. The germline V gene encodes CDR1 SGHTA and CDR2 FQGTGA. The CDR3 is CASSRSGLDTDTQYF. The CDR3 bases are TGTGCCAGCAGCCGGAGCGGGCTTGACACAGATACGCAGTATTTT.

The rearrangement links TRBV28 to TRBJ2-7; the match to TRBD1 covers 10 bases. The V and J ends lost 7 bases and 2 bases, in that order; junction bases with no gene match: 8. Germline assignment: CDR1 MDHEN and CDR2 SYDVKM. This CDR3 contains 15 residues. The CDR3, as DNA: TGTGCCAGCAAATACCGGGACAGGGGAACCTACGAGCAGTACTTC. Protein: CASKYRDRGTYEQYF.

This clone was counted between two and nine times. This sample also contains other DNA sequences that code for the same CDR3. The CDR3 nucleotides are TGTGCCAGCAGCCAGGCCTCTGGGGCCAACGTCCTGACTTTC. It codes for CASSQASGANVLTF. V gene TRBV3-1 (or the pseudogene TRBV3-2) combines with J gene TRBJ2-6; D is uncertain. This CDR3 comprises 14 residues. V shed 3 bases and J shed 0 bases, with 3 bases lying between them. Germline loops: CDR1 LGHDT, CDR2 YNNKEL (reference sequence).

The J gene is TRBJ2-5, the V gene TRBV6-5, with 7 bases identical to TRBD1. The CDR3 loop spans 14 amino acids. V shed 6 bases, J shed 0 bases, and the junction held 4 bases outside the gene matches. The V gene's germline CDR1 is MNHEY and CDR2 SVGAGI. DNA of the CDR3: TGTGCCAGCAGGGGACAGCGAAACCAAGAGACCCAGTACTTC. Translated, it gives CASRGQRNQETQYF.

CDR3 bases: TGTGCCAGCAATTTGGGACAGGCTAACTATGGCTACACCTTC. Protein product: CASNLGQANYGYTF. The gene calls are TRBV2 and TRBJ1-2; 8 positions agree with TRBD1. J gave up 0 bases and V 7 bases, and 4 bases lay outside the gene matches. There are 14 residues in the CDR3. Germline V gene data show CDR1 as SNHLY and CDR2 as FYNNEI.

The chain recombines TRBV11-2 with TRBJ1-2, with D unresolved. Trimming removed 0 bases at V and 4 bases at J, with 6 bases between. Germline V gene lookup returns CDR1 SGHAT and CDR2 FQNNGV. CDR3 length equals 13 residues. Here the CDR3 reads CASSLDHFYGYTF. The CDR3 DNA reads TGTGCCAGCAGCTTAGACCATTTCTATGGCTACACCTTC.

This clone was seen a single time. The V call is TRBV2, the J call TRBJ2-5; the match to TRBD2 covers 10 bases. This CDR3 contains 14 residues. The ends lost 6 bases at V and 3 bases at J; junction bases unmatched: 4. Germline V gives CDR1 SNHLY, CDR2 FYNNEI. CDR3 region: CASRFLAGEETQYF. The CDR3 DNA reads as TGTGCCAGCAGATTTCTAGCGGGGGAAGAGACCCAGTACTTC.

The rearrangement links TRBV3-1 (or the pseudogene TRBV3-2) to TRBJ2-1; 7 bases are shared with TRBD2. CDR1 and CDR2 from the germline V gene are LGHDT and YNNKEL (reference sequence). This CDR3 spans 14 amino acids. V gave up 2 bases and J gave up 8 bases; unmatched junction bases: 6. The CDR3 bases are TGTGCCAGCAGCCAAACCCGACTAGCCTATGAGCAGTTCTTC. Its protein product is CASSQTRLAYEQFF.

The genes are TRBV27 and TRBJ2-1, with 7 bases matching TRBD2. V gave up 3 bases and J gave up 14 bases; unmatched junction bases: 13. Germline lookup yields CDR1 MNHEY and CDR2 SMNVEV (reference sequence). The CDR3 has 14 amino acids. The CDR3 is CASSLKTSQRGEFF. Here the CDR3 DNA reads TGTGCCAGCAGTTTGAAGACTAGCCAGAGAGGGGAGTTCTTC.

The chain combines TRBV5-4 with TRBJ2-6; D uncertain. The CDR3 is made up of 13 amino acids. Germline CDR1 and CDR2: SGHNT and YYREEE (reference sequence). V shed 7 bases and J shed 1 base, with 6 bases lying between them. CDR3: CASWSSGANVLTF. CDR3 sequence (DNA): TGTGCCAGCTGGAGTTCTGGGGCCAACGTCCTGACTTTC. Full variable domain (rest looked up from reference TRBV5-4 and TRBJ2-6): ETGVTQSPTHLIKTRGQQVTLRCSSQSGHNTVSWYQQALGQGPQFIFQYYREEENGRGNFPPRFSGLQFPNYSSELNVNALELDDSALYLCASWSSGANVLTFGAGSRLTVL.

This clone appeared once. The gene calls are TRBV7-3 and TRBJ1-1, with D possibly matching TRBD1 (6 bases). Germline assignment: CDR1 SGHTA and CDR2 FQGTGA. V shed 1 base and J shed 0 bases, with 9 bases lying between them. CDR3 length: 15 residues. CDR3 sequence: CASSLKTGLNTEAFF. The CDR3 nucleotides read TGTGCCAGCAGCTTAAAGACAGGTCTGAACACTGAAGCTTTCTTT.

V and J are TRBV7-8 and TRBJ1-2; tentatively, D is TRBD1 (5 bases). Germline values: CDR1 SGHVS, CDR2 FQNEAQ. V dropped 5 bases and J dropped 0 bases, with 16 bases sitting between them. This CDR3 is 16 amino acids long. This CDR3 is CASSPSGGKSNYGYTF. The CDR3 nucleotides read TGTGCCAGCAGCCCCTCGGGGGGGAAGTCTAACTATGGCTACACCTTC.

The CDR3 here is CATSLAGFSYNEQFF. In DNA, the CDR3 is TGTGCCACCTCCCTGGCGGGATTCTCCTACAATGAGCAGTTCTTC. V usage is TRBV18 and J usage is TRBJ2-1, with D maybe TRBD2 (6 bases). The CDR3 is 15 amino acids. The V gene's germline CDR1 is KGHSH and CDR2 LQKENI. V lost 10 bases, J lost 0 bases, and 16 bases lay in between.